Given below is one T cell receptor (beta chain) in context. Its antigen is not identified. The data derive from a study of T cell repertoires in cytomegalovirus infection. Study-wide background: CMV epitopes, recently identified HLA-C-restricted and well-studied HLA-B-restricted, were used. CMV infection and matching HLA type were both indicated by public TCR beta signatures. Study-wide findings and caveats: Predominance within the ex vivo response was attributable to HLA-C-restricted CMV-specific TCR beta clonotypes. Identification of carriers of CMV plus the relevant HLA was achieved through cumulative public TCR beta family frequency.

TCRdb reprocessed the reads via MiXCR and lists one record per CDR3 protein. The table lists more than 250,000 distinct CDR3 sequences, more than 20% of them singletons. This specimen was cultured PBMCs, taken from culture after CMV antigen stimulation. The TCR comes from a human donor in good health (CMV status not recorded). Some clones in this sample may be carry-over from other donors' samples.

The CDR3 region has the DNA TGTGCCAGCAGTTACTCGTTCGGGCAGCCCCAGCATTTT. Protein: CASSYSFGQPQHF. The chain is built from TRBV6-5 and TRBJ1-5; D is unresolved. There are 13 residues in the CDR3. The germline V gene has CDR1 MNHEY and CDR2 SVGAGI. The ends were cut back, 0 bases at V and 7 bases at J, with 7 bases in the middle.